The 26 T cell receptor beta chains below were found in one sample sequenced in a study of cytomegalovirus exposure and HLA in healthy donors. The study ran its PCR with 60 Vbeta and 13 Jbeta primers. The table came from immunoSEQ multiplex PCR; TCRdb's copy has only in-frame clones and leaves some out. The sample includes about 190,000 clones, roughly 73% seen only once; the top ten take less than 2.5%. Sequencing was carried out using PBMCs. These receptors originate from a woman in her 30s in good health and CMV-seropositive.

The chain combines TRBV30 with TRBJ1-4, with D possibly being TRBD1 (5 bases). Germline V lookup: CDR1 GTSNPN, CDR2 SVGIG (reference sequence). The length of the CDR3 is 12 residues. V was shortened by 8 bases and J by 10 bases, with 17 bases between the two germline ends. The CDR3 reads CAGHGGAAKLFF. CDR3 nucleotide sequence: TGTGCCGGCCATGGAGGGGCCGCAAAACTGTTTTTT.

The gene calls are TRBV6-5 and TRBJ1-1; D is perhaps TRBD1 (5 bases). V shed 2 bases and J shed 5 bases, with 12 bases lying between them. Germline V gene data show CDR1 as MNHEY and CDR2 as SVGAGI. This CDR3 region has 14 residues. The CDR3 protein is CASSYAGLGTEAFF. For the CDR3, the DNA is TGTGCCAGCAGTTACGCGGGACTTGGGACTGAAGCTTTCTTT.

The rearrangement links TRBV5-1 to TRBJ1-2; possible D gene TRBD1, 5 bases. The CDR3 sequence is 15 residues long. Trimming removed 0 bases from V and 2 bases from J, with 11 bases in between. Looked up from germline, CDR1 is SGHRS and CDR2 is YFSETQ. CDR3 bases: TGCGCCAGCAGCTTGGAGGCAGGGCGGAACTATGGCTACACCTTC. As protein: CASSLEAGRNYGYTF.

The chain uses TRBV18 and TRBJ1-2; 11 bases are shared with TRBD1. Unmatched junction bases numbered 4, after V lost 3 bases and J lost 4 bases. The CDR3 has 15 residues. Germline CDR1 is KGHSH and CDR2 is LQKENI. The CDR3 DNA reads TGTGCCAGCTCACCTCGGACAGGGGGCGGCTATGGCTACACCTTC. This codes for CASSPRTGGGYGYTF.

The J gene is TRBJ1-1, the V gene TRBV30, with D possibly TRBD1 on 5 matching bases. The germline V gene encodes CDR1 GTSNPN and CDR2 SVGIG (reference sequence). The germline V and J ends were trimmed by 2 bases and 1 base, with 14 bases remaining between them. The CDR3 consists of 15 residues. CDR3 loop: CAWSSLGGRNTEAFF. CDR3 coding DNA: TGTGCCTGGAGTTCCCTCGGGGGTAGGAACACTGAAGCTTTCTTT.

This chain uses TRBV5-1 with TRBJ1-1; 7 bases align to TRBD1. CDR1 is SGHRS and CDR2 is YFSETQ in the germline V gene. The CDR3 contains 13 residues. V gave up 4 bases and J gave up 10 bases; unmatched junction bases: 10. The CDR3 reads CASSVGTDKGAFF. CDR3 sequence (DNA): TGCGCCAGCAGCGTCGGGACAGACAAGGGAGCTTTCTTT.

The CDR3 DNA sequence: TGCGCCAGCAGCCAAGATCGGTGGAGAAATGAGCAGTTCTTC. It encodes CASSQDRWRNEQFF. This chain joins TRBV4-3 and TRBJ2-1; the D is unclear. The CDR3 loop spans 14 amino acids. CDR1 LGHNA and CDR2 YSLEER come from the germline V gene. V was trimmed by 0 bases and J by 7 bases, leaving 10 bases between them.

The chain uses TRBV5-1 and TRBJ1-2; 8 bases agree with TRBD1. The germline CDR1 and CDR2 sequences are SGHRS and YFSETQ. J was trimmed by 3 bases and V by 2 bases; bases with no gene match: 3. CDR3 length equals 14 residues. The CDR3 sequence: CASSLPGQDYGYTF. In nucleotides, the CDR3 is TGCGCCAGCAGCTTACCGGGACAGGACTATGGCTACACCTTC. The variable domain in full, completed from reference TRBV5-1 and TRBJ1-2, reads KAGVTQTPRYLIKTRGQQVTLSCSPISGHRSVSWYQQTPGQGLQFLFEYFSETQRNKGNFPGRFSGRQFSNSRSEMNVSTLELGDSALYLCASSLPGQDYGYTFGSGTRLTVV.

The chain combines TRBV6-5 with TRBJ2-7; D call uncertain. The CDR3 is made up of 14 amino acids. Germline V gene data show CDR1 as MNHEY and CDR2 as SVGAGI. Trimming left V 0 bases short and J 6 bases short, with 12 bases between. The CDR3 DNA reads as TGTGCCAGCAGTTACTCGGGCTGGGTGGGCGAGCAGTACTTC. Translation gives CASSYSGWVGEQYF.

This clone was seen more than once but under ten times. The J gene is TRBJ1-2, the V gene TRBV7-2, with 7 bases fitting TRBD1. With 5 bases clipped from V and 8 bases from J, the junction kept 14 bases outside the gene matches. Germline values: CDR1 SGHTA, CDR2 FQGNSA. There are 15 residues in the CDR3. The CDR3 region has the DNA TGTGCCAGCAGCCCTCGCCAGGGGGTAGTGAAAGGCTACACCTTC. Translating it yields CASSPRQGVVKGYTF.

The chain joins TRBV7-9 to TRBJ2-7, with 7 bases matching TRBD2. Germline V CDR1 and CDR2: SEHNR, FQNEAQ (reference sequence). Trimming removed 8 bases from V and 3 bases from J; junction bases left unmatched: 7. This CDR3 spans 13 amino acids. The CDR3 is CASGTGGGYEQYF. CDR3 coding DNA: TGTGCCAGCGGAACGGGAGGAGGCTACGAGCAGTACTTC.

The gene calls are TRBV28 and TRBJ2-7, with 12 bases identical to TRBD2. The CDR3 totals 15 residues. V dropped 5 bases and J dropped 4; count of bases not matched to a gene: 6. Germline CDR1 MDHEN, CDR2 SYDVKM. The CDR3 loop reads CASSLTSGGMYEQYF. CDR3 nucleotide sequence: TGTGCCAGCAGTCTCACTAGCGGGGGGATGTACGAGCAGTACTTC. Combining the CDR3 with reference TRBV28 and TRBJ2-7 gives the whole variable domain DVKVTQSSRYLVKRTGEKVFLECVQDMDHENMFWYRQDPGLGLRLIYFSYDVKMKEKGDIPEGYSVSREKKERFSLILESASTNQTSMYLCASSLTSGGMYEQYFGPGTRLTVT.

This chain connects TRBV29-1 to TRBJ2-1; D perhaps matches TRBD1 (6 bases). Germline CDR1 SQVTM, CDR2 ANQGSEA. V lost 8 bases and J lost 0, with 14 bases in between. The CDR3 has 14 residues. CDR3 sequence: CSLLQGNSYNEQFF. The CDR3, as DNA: TGCAGCTTACTACAGGGAAACTCCTACAATGAGCAGTTCTTC.

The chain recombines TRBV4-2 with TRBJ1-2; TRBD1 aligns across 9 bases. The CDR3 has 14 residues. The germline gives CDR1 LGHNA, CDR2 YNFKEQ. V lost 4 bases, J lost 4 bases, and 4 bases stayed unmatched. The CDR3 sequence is CASSRDREGYGYTF. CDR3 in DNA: TGTGCCAGCAGCCGGGACAGGGAGGGCTATGGCTACACCTTC.

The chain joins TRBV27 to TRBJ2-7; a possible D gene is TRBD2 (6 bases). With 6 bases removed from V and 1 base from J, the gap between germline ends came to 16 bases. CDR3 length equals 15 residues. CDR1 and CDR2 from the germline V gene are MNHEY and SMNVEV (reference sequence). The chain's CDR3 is CASSLLGLTSYEQYF. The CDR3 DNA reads TGTGCCAGCAGCTTACTGGGACTTACATCCTACGAGCAGTACTTC.

The CDR3 loop reads CAWSTGVGYTF. Written as DNA, the CDR3 is TGTGCCTGGAGCACCGGGGTTGGCTACACCTTC. The rearrangement joins TRBV30 to TRBJ1-2; D gene uncertain. Germline values: CDR1 GTSNPN, CDR2 SVGIG (reference sequence). The CDR3 extends over 11 amino acids. The V end lost 3 bases, the J end lost 7 bases, and 9 bases lay between the germline ends.

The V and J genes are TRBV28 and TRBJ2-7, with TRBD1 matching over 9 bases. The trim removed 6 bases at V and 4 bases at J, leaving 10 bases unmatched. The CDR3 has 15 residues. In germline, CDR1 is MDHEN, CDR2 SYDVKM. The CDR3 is CASSPTRDRVYEQYF. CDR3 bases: TGTGCCAGCAGCCCAACTCGGGACAGGGTGTACGAGCAGTACTTC. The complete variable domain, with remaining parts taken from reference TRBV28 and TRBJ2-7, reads DVKVTQSSRYLVKRTGEKVFLECVQDMDHENMFWYRQDPGLGLRLIYFSYDVKMKEKGDIPEGYSVSREKKERFSLILESASTNQTSMYLCASSPTRDRVYEQYFGPGTRLTVT.

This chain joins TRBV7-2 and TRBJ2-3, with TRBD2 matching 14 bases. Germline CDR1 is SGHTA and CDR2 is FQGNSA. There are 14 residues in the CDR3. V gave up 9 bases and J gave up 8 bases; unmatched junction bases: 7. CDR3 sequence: CARGGLAGDATQYF. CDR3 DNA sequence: TGTGCCAGGGGGGGACTAGCGGGAGATGCTACGCAGTATTTT.

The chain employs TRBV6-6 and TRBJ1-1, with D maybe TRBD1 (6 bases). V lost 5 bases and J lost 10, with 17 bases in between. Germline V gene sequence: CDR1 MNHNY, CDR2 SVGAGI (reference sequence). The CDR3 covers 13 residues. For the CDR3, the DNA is TGTGCCAGCAGTACCCAACAGGGAGAGCGAGCTTTCTTT. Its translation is CASSTQQGERAFF.

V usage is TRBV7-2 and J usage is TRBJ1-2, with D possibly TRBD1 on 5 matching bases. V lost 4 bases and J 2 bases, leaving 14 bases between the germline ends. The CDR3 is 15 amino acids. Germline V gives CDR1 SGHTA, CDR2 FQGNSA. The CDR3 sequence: CASSSLGRANYGYTF. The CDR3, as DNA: TGTGCCAGCAGCTCGTTGGGCAGGGCGAACTATGGCTACACCTTC.

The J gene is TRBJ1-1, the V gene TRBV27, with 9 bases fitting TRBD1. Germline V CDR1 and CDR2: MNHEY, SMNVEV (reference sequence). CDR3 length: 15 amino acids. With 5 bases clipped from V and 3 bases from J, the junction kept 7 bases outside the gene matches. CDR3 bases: TGTGCCAGCAGTCCCATACAGGGGGCTGACACTGAAGCTTTCTTT. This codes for CASSPIQGADTEAFF.

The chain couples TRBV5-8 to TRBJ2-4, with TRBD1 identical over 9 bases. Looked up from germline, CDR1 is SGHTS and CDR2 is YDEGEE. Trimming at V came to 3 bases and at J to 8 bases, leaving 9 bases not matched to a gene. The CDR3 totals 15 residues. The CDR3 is CASSYLTGGGYIQYF. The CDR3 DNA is TGTGCCAGCAGCTACTTGACAGGGGGAGGGTACATTCAGTACTTC.

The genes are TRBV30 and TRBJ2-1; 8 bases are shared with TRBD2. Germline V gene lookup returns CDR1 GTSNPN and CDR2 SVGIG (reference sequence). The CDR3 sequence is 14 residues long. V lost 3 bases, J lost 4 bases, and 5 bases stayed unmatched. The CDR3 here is CAWRGLDRYNEQFF. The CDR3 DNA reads TGTGCCTGGAGGGGACTAGATAGGTACAATGAGCAGTTCTTC. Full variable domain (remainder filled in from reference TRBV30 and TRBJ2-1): SQTIHQWPATLVQPVGSPLSLECTVEGTSNPNLYWYRQAAGRGLQLLFYSVGIGQISSEVPQNLSASRPQDRQFILSSKKLLLSDSGFYLCAWRGLDRYNEQFFGPGTRLTVL.

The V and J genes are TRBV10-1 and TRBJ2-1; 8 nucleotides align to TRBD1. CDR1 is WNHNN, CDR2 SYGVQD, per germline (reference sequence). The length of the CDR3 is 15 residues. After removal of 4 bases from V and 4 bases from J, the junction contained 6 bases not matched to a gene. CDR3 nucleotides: TGCGCCAGCAGTGGTTACAGGGGGTGGTACAATGAGCAGTTCTTC. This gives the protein CASSGYRGWYNEQFF.

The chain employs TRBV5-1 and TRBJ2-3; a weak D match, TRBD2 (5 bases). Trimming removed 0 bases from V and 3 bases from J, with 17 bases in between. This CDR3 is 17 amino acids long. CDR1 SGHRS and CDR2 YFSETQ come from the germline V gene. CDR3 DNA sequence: TGCGCCAGCAGCTTGGCAAGGTCGCTAGCAGTGACAGATACGCAGTATTTT. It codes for CASSLARSLAVTDTQYF.

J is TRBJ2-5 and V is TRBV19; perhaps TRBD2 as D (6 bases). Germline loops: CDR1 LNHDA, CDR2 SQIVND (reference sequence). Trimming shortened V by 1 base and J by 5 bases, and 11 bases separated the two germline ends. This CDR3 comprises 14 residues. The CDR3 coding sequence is TGTGCCAGTAGTATAGTAGGAGGGAGCGAGACCCAGTACTTC. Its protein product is CASSIVGGSETQYF.